These 5 T cell receptor beta chains came from one sample sequenced in a study of OX40 agonist ivuxolimab in advanced cancers. Assay: immunoSEQ multiplex PCR; the TCRdb copy retains only in-frame clones and omits some. The table records approximately 40,000 clones, less than 85% of them present only once. The specimen comprised CD4+ or CD8+ T cells sorted from blood, sampled in a trial of the OX40 agonist ivuxolimab. The receptors stem from an adult with an advanced solid tumor such as melanoma, head and neck, liver or kidney cancer.

Judged by abundance, this clone is medium-sized. The chain is built from TRBV6-5 and TRBJ1-4; D possibly corresponds to TRBD1 (5 bases). There are 14 residues in the CDR3. Germline assignment: CDR1 MNHEY and CDR2 SVGAGI. With 9 bases removed from V and 8 bases from J, the gap between germline ends came to 19 bases. The CDR3 coding sequence is TGTGCCAGTAGGGGAGGATACGGTGGCGAAAAACTGTTTTTT. Translated, it gives CASRGGYGGEKLFF.

This clone was seen a single time. This chain connects TRBV6-1 to TRBJ2-7; no clear D. CDR1 MNHNS and CDR2 SASEGT come from the germline V gene. This CDR3 comprises 12 residues. Deletions cut 4 bases from V and 6 bases from J, with 10 bases between. CDR3 sequence reads: CASSAGYGEQYF. Written as DNA, the CDR3 is TGTGCCAGCAGTGCAGGCTACGGCGAGCAGTACTTC.

The rearrangement links TRBV5-5 to TRBJ1-1; D possibly corresponds to TRBD1 (5 bases). The CDR3 is 12 residues long. Germline V CDR1 and CDR2: SGHKS, YYEKEE (reference sequence). The germline V and J ends were trimmed by 0 bases and 11 bases, with 11 bases remaining between them. CDR3 bases: TGTGCCAGCAGCTTGGGGGGCCTCGGGGCTTTCTTT. This codes for CASSLGGLGAFF.

Concerning this clone itself: Sequence at one end of the junction differs from germline and may be a read error. The chain's CDR3 is CAISESSQVHNQPQHF. The CDR3 DNA is TGTGCCATCAGTGAGTCGTCGCAGGTACACAATCAGCCCCAGCATTTT. The V and J genes are TRBV6-1 and TRBJ1-5; no definite D call. Germline assignment: CDR1 MNHNS and CDR2 SASEGT. The CDR3 runs to 16 residues.

This clone has just a few counts. The rearrangement uses TRBV10-3 and TRBJ1-5; no clear D gene. The CDR3 covers 15 residues. Germline V gene data show CDR1 as ENHRY and CDR2 as SYGVKD. Trimming left V 0 bases short and J 5 bases short, with 11 bases between. The CDR3 nucleotides read TGTGCCATCAGTGAGTCAGGGATTAAGGATCAGCCCCAGCATTTT. It yields the protein CAISESGIKDQPQHF.